This TCR beta chain is from a study of massively parallel sequencing of T cell beta chains (dated by TCRdb to the late 2000s). In the study overall: Human TCR beta CDR3 diversity in peripheral blood was profiled using 5'-RACE, Illumina short-read sequencing and a dedicated short-read assembly strategy.

Points on this clonotype: Its antigen target is currently unknown. One base away there is no much larger clone; base qualities are not given.

Everyone in the donor pool was aged roughly 18 to 40 years, and the pool included hundreds of males and about 180 females. From 165 liters of pooled peripheral blood, peripheral leukocyte polyA+ RNA was isolated. For starting material, the researchers used a commercial mRNA preparation made from normal human peripheral blood leukocytes pooled across 500 to 550 individuals. On the study overall, not on this receptor specifically: Within the approximately 31,000 distinct clonotypes, single-copy clonotypes accounted for 55% to 80% of clonotypes but just about 17% of assemblies. CDR3 beta lengths ranging from 21 to 81 nucleotides were observed, with a peak at 45 nucleotides. TRBV usage was found to range from 0.01% for TRBV17 to just under 25% for TRBV20-1, and TRBJ usage was found to range from roughly 1.6% for TRBJ2-6 to around 17% for TRBJ2-1. A single sequence read was the only support for most clonotypes (21,973 of 33,664), which could in principle inflate the apparent diversity. In subsampling, clonotype counts increased linearly with read number, which indicated that sequencing depth was far from saturation. Because the RNA was pooled from many donors, population-average clonotype abundance rather than any individual repertoire is reflected in the results. A unique TRBV gene could be assigned to only roughly 23,000 (roughly 67%) of the clonotypes. Preferential PCR amplification of some TRBV and TRBJ sequences may have skewed the reported gene usage frequencies.

Sequencer: Illumina Genome Analyzer II. After two rounds of nested PCR using TRBC1/TRBC2-specific primers, a RACE product of roughly 520 bp was obtained and then gel-purified. First-strand cDNA was synthesized with a TRBC-specific primer plus a template-switching oligonucleotide, by which a 5' anchor for RACE was provided. Because the RACE amplicon was too long to sequence directly with short reads, the RACE amplicon was concatemerized by ligation and then sheared by sonication. PAGE was used to isolate a size fraction of 100 to 300 bp, and that fraction then underwent shotgun sequencing on the Illumina platform. Separate runs on an Illumina GAII yielded 18.8 million 36-nt reads and 21.7 million 50-nt single-end reads. Concerning the study's data processing: Assembly of the roughly 44 million pooled reads was done with iSSAKE, using the parameters -m 15, -o 2 and -r 0.7. Seeds for the de novo CDR3 beta assemblies came from reads aligning to the ends of Ensembl TRBV gene predictions that carried unmatched junctional bases. Clonotype abundance was estimated as the number of matching assembled contigs, not raw read depth. Among the assembled clonotypes, 2,098 (around 5.9%) contained in-frame stop codons and were discarded, which left around 34,000 productive clonotypes. Sanger sequencing of cloned RACE products gave under 300 unique TCR sequences, and 69% of them were also found in the Illumina assembly. The public reads were quality trimmed at Q25 with fastp and then assembled into clones with MiXCR by TCRdb, keeping productive beta chains. Identical CDR3 proteins give one entry, which carries the most common genes and DNA. These V and J calls are TCRdb output, not the study's own analysis. This sample holds more than 4,000 distinct CDR3 sequences; roughly two fifths were observed only once. The ten largest account for 2.5% to 3.5% of the sample.

The CDR3 starts with the cysteine, ends with the phenylalanine, and has 11 residues. This entry keeps only the CDR3 DNA: 33 bases, framed from base 1. The CDR1 and CDR2 encoded by the germline V gene (reference sequence) are DFQATT and SNEGSKA. The V and J ends are trimmed by 4 bases and 4 bases, leaving 7 bases between them. The material sequenced was commercial RNA from peripheral blood pooled from many donors. The V and J segments used are TRBV20-1 and TRBJ1-2; TRBD1 is a possible D gene, resting on 5 matching bases. The receptor was isolated from a pool of human donors in good health; the sample was commercial RNA pooled from many donors. The DNA reads as follows: TGCAGTGCTACAGGGCTCTATGGCTACACCTTC. Its product reads: CSATGLYGYTF.